These 20 T cell receptor beta chains were all obtained from the same sample, sequenced in a study of CD8 T cells in Susac syndrome. Reverse transcription of roughly 0.5 to 1 ug RNA used random hexamers. From the immunoSEQ multiplex PCR reads, TCRdb called clonotypes with MiXCR, one entry per CDR3 protein. The sample includes 150,000 to 200,000 distinct CDR3 sequences, 90% to 95% of them seen just once. Input material: CD4+ T cells from PBMCs. The receptors were sampled from a human donor in good health.

The rearrangement joins TRBV7-2 to TRBJ2-7; D is ambiguous. Germline V gene data show CDR1 as SGHTA and CDR2 as FQGNSA. V was trimmed by 2 bases and J by 0 bases, leaving 5 bases between them. The CDR3 has 13 residues. The CDR3 sequence: CASSLLTSYEQYF. In DNA form, the CDR3 reads TGTGCCAGCAGCTTACTAACCTCCTACGAGCAGTACTTC.

This sequence joins TRBV28 and TRBJ1-2; 7 bases line up with TRBD1. CDR1 and CDR2 from the germline V gene are MDHEN and SYDVKM. V shed 8 bases, J shed 9 bases, and the junction held 9 bases outside the gene matches. This CDR3 spans 12 amino acids. This CDR3 is CASRGTDVRYTF. As DNA, the CDR3 is TGTGCCAGCCGAGGGACAGATGTCCGCTACACCTTC.

The chain links TRBV20-1 to TRBJ2-5; 9 bases match TRBD2. Germline V lookup: CDR1 DFQATT, CDR2 SNEGSKA (reference sequence). This CDR3 is 16 amino acids long. The V segment lost 3 bases and the J segment 5 bases; nucleotides outside the gene matches: 13. CDR3 region: CSARDPSGVGGETQYF. The DNA for the CDR3 is TGCAGTGCTAGGGACCCTAGCGGGGTCGGTGGGGAGACCCAGTACTTC.

J is TRBJ2-1 and V is TRBV12-3 or TRBV12-4, with 16 bases identical to TRBD2. The CDR3 runs 17 residues. J was trimmed by 4 bases and V by 5 bases; bases with no gene match: 5. The CDR3 DNA is TGTGCCAGCAGTCTCGGGACTAGCGGGGGGGTATACAATGAGCAGTTCTTC. Protein product: CASSLGTSGGVYNEQFF.

V usage is TRBV6-5 and J usage is TRBJ2-1, with D tentatively TRBD2 (6 bases). Germline CDR1 is MNHEY and CDR2 is SVGAGI. Trimming left V 6 bases short and J 4 bases short, with 7 bases between. This CDR3 is built from 12 residues. CDR3 sequence reads: CASRGGYNEQFF. The CDR3 DNA reads TGTGCCAGCAGGGGGGGTTACAATGAGCAGTTCTTC.

This chain links TRBV4-3 with TRBJ2-3, with D perhaps TRBD2 (5 bases). The CDR3 extends over 15 amino acids. CDR1 and CDR2 (germline): LGHNA, YSLEER. Trimming stripped 0 bases from V and 5 bases from J, with 12 bases between. The CDR3 here is CASSQDLDSVDTQYF. The DNA for the CDR3 is TGCGCCAGCAGCCAAGATCTGGACTCGGTAGATACGCAGTATTTT.

The rearrangement links TRBV14 to TRBJ1-6; tentatively, D is TRBD1 (5 bases). The germline V and J ends were trimmed by 0 bases and 11 bases, with 8 bases remaining between them. Germline V gene sequence: CDR1 SGHDN, CDR2 FVKESK. This CDR3 spans 13 amino acids. The DNA of the CDR3 is TGTGCCAGCAGCCAAGATGGGGGGACACCCCTCCACTTT. Amino acid sequence: CASSQDGGTPLHF.

V gene TRBV4-1 combines with J gene TRBJ2-2; perhaps D is TRBD1 or TRBD2 (6 bases each). Germline lookup yields CDR1 MGHRA and CDR2 YSYEKL. The V gene lost 3 bases and the J gene lost 8 bases, with 10 bases spanning the gap. The length of the CDR3 is 13 residues. In DNA, the CDR3 is TGCGCCAGCAGCCAGACGGGGGCTGGGGAGCTGTTTTTT. As protein: CASSQTGAGELFF.

The V call is TRBV29-1, the J call TRBJ2-7; TRBD1 or TRBD2 may be the D gene (5 bases each). This CDR3 is built from 12 residues. Germline values: CDR1 SQVTM, CDR2 ANQGSEA. V gave up 7 bases and J gave up 7 bases, with 17 bases separating them. CDR3 protein: CSGAGTSREQYF. The CDR3 nucleotides are TGCAGCGGAGCCGGGACCTCGAGGGAGCAGTACTTC.

The chain is built from TRBV18 and TRBJ2-3; 9 bases fit TRBD1. CDR3 length equals 15 residues. The germline V gene encodes CDR1 KGHSH and CDR2 LQKENI. J was trimmed by 4 bases and V by 4 bases; bases with no gene match: 6. The CDR3 region is CASSRQQGAADTQYF. The CDR3 nucleotides read TGTGCCAGCTCACGGCAACAGGGGGCCGCAGATACGCAGTATTTT. The whole variable domain, remainder taken from reference TRBV18 and TRBJ2-3, is NAGVMQNPRHLVRRRGQEARLRCSPMKGHSHVYWYRQLPEEGLKFMVYLQKENIIDESGMPKERFSAEFPKEGPSILRIQQVVRGDSAAYFCASSRQQGAADTQYFGPGTRLTVL.

The CDR3 sequence is CASSVGQGAYGYTF. CDR3 sequence (DNA): TGTGCCAGCAGCGTAGGACAGGGGGCCTATGGCTACACCTTC. This sequence joins TRBV9 and TRBJ1-2; 10 bases match TRBD1. V was pared by 0 bases and J by 4 bases, with 0 bases of the junction left unmatched. This CDR3 is 14 amino acids long. From germline, CDR1 is SGDLS and CDR2 YYNGEE.

This rearrangement joins TRBV29-1 to TRBJ2-2; D unclear. The V and J ends lost 0 bases and 5 bases respectively, with 7 bases between them. This CDR3 region has 13 residues. Germline values: CDR1 SQVTM, CDR2 ANQGSEA. The CDR3 region has the DNA TGCAGCGTTGAAGAGGGAACTACCGGGGAGCTGTTTTTT. It translates to CSVEEGTTGELFF.

V usage is TRBV20-1 and J usage is TRBJ2-4; no reliable D call. The V gene lost 3 bases and the J gene lost 2 bases, with 20 bases spanning the gap. The CDR3 length is 17 residues. Germline CDR1 reads DFQATT; CDR2 reads SNEGSKA (reference sequence). CDR3 in DNA: TGCAGTGCTAGGGGCCTTAATACCTTGGGGTCCAAAAACATTCAGTACTTC. The encoded protein is CSARGLNTLGSKNIQYF.

The gene calls are TRBV29-1 and TRBJ1-5, with D possibly matching TRBD1 (6 bases). Trimming cost V 6 bases and J 7 bases, with 13 bases left between them. Germline V gene sequence: CDR1 SQVTM, CDR2 ANQGSEA. This CDR3 spans 12 amino acids. CDR3 coding DNA: TGCAGCGTGGGCTCTACAGGGCAGCCCCAGCATTTT. Translation: CSVGSTGQPQHF.

The genes are TRBV7-8 and TRBJ2-7; 7 positions match TRBD1. The germline V gene encodes CDR1 SGHVS and CDR2 FQNEAQ. The junction had 12 bases not matched to a gene; V was cut back by 3 bases and J by 7 bases. This CDR3 comprises 15 residues. The chain's CDR3 is CASSFGQATSGEQYF. CDR3 in DNA: TGTGCCAGCAGCTTTGGACAGGCAACCTCCGGGGAGCAGTACTTC. Full variable domain (rest looked up from reference TRBV7-8 and TRBJ2-7): GAGVSQSPRYKVAKRGQDVALRCDPISGHVSLFWYQQALGQGPEFLTYFQNEAQLDKSGLPSDRFFAERPEGSVSTLKIQRTQQEDSAVYLCASSFGQATSGEQYFGPGTRLTVT.

The count of this clonotype is one. The V call is TRBV9, the J call TRBJ1-2; no clear D. CDR1 and CDR2 from the germline V gene are SGDLS and YYNGEE. CDR3 length: 16 amino acids. Trimming left V 4 bases short and J 0 bases short, with 16 bases between. CDR3 nucleotide sequence: TGTGCCAGCAGCTCACGTCCGGACGGAGCTAACTATGGCTACACCTTC. This encodes CASSSRPDGANYGYTF.

V and J are TRBV25-1 and TRBJ2-7, with 7 bases that match TRBD2. The germline gives CDR1 MGHDK, CDR2 SYGVNS. The CDR3 loop spans 14 amino acids. V lost 3 bases and J lost 5; bases outside the gene matches: 7. CDR3 sequence reads: CASSDPEGGDEQYF. The CDR3 nucleotides are TGTGCCAGCAGTGATCCGGAGGGAGGGGACGAGCAGTACTTC.

The genes are TRBV20-1 and TRBJ2-3; TRBD2 agrees at 11 bases. Germline CDR1 and CDR2: DFQATT and SNEGSKA (reference sequence). This CDR3 is built from 15 residues. After removal of 3 bases from V and 4 bases from J, the junction contained 6 bases not matched to a gene. CDR3: CSARVLAGGADTQYF. CDR3 sequence (DNA): TGCAGTGCTAGGGTCCTAGCGGGGGGTGCAGATACGCAGTATTTT.

J is TRBJ2-7 and V is TRBV7-8; 8 nucleotides line up with TRBD1. The CDR3 is 15 amino acids. In germline, CDR1 is SGHVS, CDR2 FQNEAQ. The J segment lost 7 bases and the V segment lost 0 bases, leaving 8 bases of the junction unmatched. The CDR3 DNA is TGTGCCAGCAGCTTAGCGAGGACAGGGCAACGGGAGCAGTACTTC. Translating it yields CASSLARTGQREQYF.

This chain connects TRBV20-1 to TRBJ1-1; D perhaps matches TRBD1 (5 bases). The CDR3 has 13 residues. The ends were cut back, 6 bases at V and 3 bases at J, with 14 bases in the middle. Germline CDR1 is DFQATT and CDR2 is SNEGSKA (reference sequence). As DNA, the CDR3 is TGCAGTGCCCTCCCGGACACTTACACTGAAGCTTTCTTT. Translating it yields CSALPDTYTEAFF.